Sequencing of this TCR beta chain was carried out in a study of cytomegalovirus exposure and HLA in healthy donors. PCR primers comprised 60 Vbeta and 13 Jbeta primers. Generated by immunoSEQ multiplex PCR, the TCRdb table keeps only in-frame clones and is missing some. The repertoire has about 110,000 clones, around three quarters of them found once; the top ten carry 7.7%. Study outcomes and limitations: In a later analysis, compared with equally common non-associated chains, HLA-associated beta chains were more expanded. In vitro data verified a few CMV-associated chains as specific for CMV antigens.

Germline V gene data show CDR1 as MNHNY and CDR2 as SVGAGI (reference sequence). This CDR3 region has 14 residues. V was clipped by 2 bases and J by 3 bases, with 8 bases between them. Healthy bone marrow donors made up the donor group. Donors showed nominal health when sampled, although they likely had unrecorded immune exposures. As to this clone: The antigen remains unidentified.

This clonotype was obtained from a woman between 45 and 60 years old in good health and CMV-seropositive. Sequenced sample: PBMCs. V is TRBV6-6 and J is TRBJ2-1; TRBD2 is a possible D gene (6 bases). The CDR3 DNA reads as TGTGCCAGCAGTTACCGTAGCGGCTACAATGAGCAGTTCTTC. Protein product: CASSYRSGYNEQFF.